This T cell receptor (beta chain) was identified during a study of glioma-infiltrating T cells. The iRepertoire nested amplicon-rescue multiplex PCR amplified TCR alpha and beta CDR3s from RNA. Each CDR3 protein gets one entry after TCRdb re-called the multiplex PCR reads with MiXCR. The data contain a few hundred thousand distinct CDR3 sequences, approximately 42% of them singletons. Germline V gives CDR1 SGHAT, CDR2 FQNNGV. The CDR3 is made up of 15 amino acids. The V gene lost 5 bases and the J gene lost 3 bases, with 15 bases spanning the gap. Source material: glioma tissue, nonneoplastic brain tissue, or PBMCs (not recorded which). The chain combines TRBV11-2 with TRBJ2-3, with unresolved D. The clonotype was recovered from a human donor with low-grade glioma or glioblastoma, undergoing nonglioma brain surgery, or in good health (not recorded which). The DNA of the CDR3 is TGTGCCAGCAGCCCCGCATTATCCTGGACAGATACGCAGTATTTT. Translated, it gives CASSPALSWTDTQYF.